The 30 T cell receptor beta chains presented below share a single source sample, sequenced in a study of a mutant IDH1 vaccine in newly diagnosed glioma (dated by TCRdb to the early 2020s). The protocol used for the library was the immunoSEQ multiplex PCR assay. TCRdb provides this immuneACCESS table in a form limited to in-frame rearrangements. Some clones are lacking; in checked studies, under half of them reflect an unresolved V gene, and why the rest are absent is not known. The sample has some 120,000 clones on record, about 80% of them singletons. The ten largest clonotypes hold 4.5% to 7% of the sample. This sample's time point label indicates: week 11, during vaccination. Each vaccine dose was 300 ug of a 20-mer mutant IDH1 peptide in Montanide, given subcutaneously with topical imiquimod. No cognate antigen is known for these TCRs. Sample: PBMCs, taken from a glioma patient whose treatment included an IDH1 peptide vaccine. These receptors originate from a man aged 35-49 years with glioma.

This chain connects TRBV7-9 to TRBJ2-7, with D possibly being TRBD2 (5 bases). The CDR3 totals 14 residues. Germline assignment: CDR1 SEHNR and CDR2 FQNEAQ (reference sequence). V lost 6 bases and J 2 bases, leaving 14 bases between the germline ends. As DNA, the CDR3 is TGTGCCAGCAGTAGGGTGCTCGGGACCTACGAGCAGTACTTC. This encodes CASSRVLGTYEQYF.

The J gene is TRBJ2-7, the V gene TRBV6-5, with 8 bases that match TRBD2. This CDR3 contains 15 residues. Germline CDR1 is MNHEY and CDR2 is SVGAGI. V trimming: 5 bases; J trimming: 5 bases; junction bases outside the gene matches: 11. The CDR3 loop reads CASSAPGLVHNEQYF. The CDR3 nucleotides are TGTGCCAGCAGTGCACCGGGACTAGTCCATAACGAGCAGTACTTC.

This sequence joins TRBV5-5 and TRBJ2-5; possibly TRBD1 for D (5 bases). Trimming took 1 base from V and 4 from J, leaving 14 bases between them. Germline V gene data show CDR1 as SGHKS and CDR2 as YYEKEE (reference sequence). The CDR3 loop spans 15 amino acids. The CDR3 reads CASSLRQGRGETQYF. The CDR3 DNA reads TGTGCCAGCAGCTTGAGGCAGGGAAGGGGAGAGACCCAGTACTTC.

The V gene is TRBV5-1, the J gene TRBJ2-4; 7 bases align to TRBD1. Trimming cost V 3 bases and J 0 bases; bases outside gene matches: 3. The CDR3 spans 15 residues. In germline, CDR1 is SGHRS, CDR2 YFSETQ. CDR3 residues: CASSYQGVAKNIQYF. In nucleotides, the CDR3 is TGCGCCAGCAGCTACCAGGGGGTAGCCAAAAACATTCAGTACTTC.

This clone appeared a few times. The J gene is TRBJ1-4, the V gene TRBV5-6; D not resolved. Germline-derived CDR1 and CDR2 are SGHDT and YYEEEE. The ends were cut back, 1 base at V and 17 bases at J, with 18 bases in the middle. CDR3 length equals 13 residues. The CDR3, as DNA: TGTGCCAGCAGCTTGTTGGGCGGCACCCTTATCTTTTTT. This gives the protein CASSLLGGTLIFF.

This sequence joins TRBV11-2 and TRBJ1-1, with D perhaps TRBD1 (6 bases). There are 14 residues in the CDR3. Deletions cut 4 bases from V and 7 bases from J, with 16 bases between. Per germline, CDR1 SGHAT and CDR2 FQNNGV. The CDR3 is CASSSPQTGVEAFF. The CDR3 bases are TGTGCCAGCAGCTCCCCCCAGACAGGCGTTGAAGCTTTCTTT.

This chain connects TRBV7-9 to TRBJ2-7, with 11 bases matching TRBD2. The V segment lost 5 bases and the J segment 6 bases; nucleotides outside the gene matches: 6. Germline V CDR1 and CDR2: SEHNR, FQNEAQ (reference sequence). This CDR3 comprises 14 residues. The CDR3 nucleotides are TGTGCCAGCAGCACTAGCGGGAGCCGGGGCGAGCAGTACTTC. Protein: CASSTSGSRGEQYF.

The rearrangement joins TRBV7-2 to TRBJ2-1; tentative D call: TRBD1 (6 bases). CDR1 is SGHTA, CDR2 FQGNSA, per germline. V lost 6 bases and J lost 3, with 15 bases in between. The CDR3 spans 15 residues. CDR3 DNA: TGTGCCAGCAGTTCCCCGGACAGAGACTACAATGAGCAGTTCTTC. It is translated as CASSSPDRDYNEQFF.

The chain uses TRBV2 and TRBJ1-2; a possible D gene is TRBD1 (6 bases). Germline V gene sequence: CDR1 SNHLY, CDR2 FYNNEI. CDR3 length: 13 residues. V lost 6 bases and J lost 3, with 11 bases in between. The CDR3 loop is CASRERQDYGYTF. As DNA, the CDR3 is TGTGCCAGCAGGGAGAGACAGGACTATGGCTACACCTTC. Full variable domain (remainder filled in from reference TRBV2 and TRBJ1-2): EPEVTQTPSHQVTQMGQEVILRCVPISNHLYFYWYRQILGQKVEFLVSFYNNEISEKSEIFDDQFSVERPDGSNFTLKIRSTKLEDSAMYFCASRERQDYGYTFGSGTRLTVV.

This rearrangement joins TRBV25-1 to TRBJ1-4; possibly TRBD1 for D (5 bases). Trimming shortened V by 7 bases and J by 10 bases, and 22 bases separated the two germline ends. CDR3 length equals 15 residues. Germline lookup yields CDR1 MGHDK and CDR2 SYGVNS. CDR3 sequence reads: CASTPRSLGHAKLFF. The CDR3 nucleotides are TGTGCCAGCACCCCTCGCAGCCTGGGGCACGCAAAACTGTTTTTT.

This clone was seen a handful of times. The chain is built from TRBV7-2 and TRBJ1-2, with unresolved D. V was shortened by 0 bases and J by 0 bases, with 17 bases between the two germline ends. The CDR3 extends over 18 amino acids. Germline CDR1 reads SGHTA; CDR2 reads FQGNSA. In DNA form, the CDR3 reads TGTGCCAGCAGCTTAGCCACATCTCCATCCCAAGCTAACTATGGCTACACCTTC. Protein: CASSLATSPSQANYGYTF.

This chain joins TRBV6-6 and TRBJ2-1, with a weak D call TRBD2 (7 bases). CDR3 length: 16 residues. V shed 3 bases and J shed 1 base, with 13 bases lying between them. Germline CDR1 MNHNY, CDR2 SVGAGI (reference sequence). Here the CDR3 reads CASSYRGGRSYNEQFF. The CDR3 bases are TGTGCCAGCAGTTATAGGGGGGGTCGTTCCTACAATGAGCAGTTCTTC.

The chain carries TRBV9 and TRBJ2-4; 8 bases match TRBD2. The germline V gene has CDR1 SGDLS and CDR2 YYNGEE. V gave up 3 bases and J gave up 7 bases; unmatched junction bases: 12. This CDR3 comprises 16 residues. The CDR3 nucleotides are TGTGCCAGCAGCGCCCAACTAGCGGCCCCAGTGAACATTCAGTACTTC. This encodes CASSAQLAAPVNIQYF.

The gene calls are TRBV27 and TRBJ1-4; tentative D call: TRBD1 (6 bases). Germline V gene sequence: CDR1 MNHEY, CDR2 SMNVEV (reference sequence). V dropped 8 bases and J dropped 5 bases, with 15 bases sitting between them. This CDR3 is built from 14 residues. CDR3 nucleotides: TGTGCCAGCTCGAAGTTAGGGGGAAATGAAAAACTGTTTTTT. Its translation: CASSKLGGNEKLFF.

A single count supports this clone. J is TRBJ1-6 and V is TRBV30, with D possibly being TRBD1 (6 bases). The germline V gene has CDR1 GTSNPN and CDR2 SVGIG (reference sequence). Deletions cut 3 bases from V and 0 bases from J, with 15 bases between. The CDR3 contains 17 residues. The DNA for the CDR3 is TGTGCCTGGAGGACCCATCAGGGGAGCTCCTATAATTCACCCCTCCACTTT. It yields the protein CAWRTHQGSSYNSPLHF.

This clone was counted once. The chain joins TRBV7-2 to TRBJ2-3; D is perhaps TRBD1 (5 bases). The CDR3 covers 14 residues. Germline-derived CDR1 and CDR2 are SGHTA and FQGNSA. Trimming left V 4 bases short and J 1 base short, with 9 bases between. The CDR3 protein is CASSSWGGTDTQYF. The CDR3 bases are TGTGCCAGCAGCTCCTGGGGCGGCACAGATACGCAGTATTTT. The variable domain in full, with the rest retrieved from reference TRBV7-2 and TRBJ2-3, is GAGVSQSPSNKVTEKGKDVELRCDPISGHTALYWYRQSLGQGLEFLIYFQGNSAPDKSGLPSDRFSAERTGGSVSTLTIQRTQQEDSAVYLCASSSWGGTDTQYFGPGTRLTVL.

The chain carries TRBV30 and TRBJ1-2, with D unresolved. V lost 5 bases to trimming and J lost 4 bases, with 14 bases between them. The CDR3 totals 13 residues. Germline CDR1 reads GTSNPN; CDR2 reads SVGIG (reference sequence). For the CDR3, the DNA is TGTGCCTGGCCTGGACGAGGCGGCTATGGCTACACCTTC. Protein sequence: CAWPGRGGYGYTF.

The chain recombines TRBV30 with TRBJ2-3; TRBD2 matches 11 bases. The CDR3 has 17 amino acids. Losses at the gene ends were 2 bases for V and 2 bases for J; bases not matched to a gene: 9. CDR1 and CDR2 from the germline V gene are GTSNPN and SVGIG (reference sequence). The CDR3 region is CAWSFGIAGGSTDTQYF. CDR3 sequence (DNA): TGTGCCTGGAGTTTCGGGATAGCGGGGGGGTCCACAGATACGCAGTATTTT.

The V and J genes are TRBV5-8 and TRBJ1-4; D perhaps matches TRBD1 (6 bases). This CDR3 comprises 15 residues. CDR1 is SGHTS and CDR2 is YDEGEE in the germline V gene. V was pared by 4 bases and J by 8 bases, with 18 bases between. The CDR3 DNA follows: TGTGCCAGCAGCCGCACAGGGTCGCCCACGGAAAAACTGTTTTTT. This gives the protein CASSRTGSPTEKLFF.

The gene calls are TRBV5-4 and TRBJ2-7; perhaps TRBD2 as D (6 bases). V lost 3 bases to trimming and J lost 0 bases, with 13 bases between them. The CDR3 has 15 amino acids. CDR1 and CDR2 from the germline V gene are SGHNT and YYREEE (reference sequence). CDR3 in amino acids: CASSSPGLSSYEQYF. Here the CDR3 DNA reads TGTGCCAGCAGCTCACCGGGACTTAGCTCCTACGAGCAGTACTTC.

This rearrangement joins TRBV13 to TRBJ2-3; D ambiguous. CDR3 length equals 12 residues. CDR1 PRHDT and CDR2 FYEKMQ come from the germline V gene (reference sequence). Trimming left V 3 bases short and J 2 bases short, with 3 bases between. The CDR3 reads CASSFVTDTQYF. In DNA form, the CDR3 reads TGTGCCAGCAGCTTCGTCACAGATACGCAGTATTTT. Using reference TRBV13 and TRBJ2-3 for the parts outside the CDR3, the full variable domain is AAGVIQSPRHLIKEKRETATLKCYPIPRHDTVYWYQQGPGQDPQFLISFYEKMQSDKGSIPDRFSAQQFSDYHSELNMSSLELGDSALYFCASSFVTDTQYFGPGTRLTVL.

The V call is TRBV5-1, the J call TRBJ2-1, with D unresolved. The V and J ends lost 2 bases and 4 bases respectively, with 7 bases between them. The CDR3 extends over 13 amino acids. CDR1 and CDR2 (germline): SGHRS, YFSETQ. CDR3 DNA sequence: TGCGCCAGCAGCTTTTACGGATACAATGAGCAGTTCTTC. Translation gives CASSFYGYNEQFF.

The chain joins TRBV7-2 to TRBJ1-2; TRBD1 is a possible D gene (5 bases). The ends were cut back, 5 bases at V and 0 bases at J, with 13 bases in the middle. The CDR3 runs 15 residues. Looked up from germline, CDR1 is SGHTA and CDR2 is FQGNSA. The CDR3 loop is CASSPSRGPNYGYTF. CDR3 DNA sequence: TGTGCCAGCAGCCCATCGAGGGGTCCTAACTATGGCTACACCTTC.

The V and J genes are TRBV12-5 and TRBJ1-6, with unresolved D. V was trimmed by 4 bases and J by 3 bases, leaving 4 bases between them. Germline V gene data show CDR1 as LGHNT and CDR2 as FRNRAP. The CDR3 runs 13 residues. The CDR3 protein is CASGSDYNSPLHF. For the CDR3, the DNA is TGTGCTAGTGGTTCGGACTATAATTCACCCCTCCACTTT.

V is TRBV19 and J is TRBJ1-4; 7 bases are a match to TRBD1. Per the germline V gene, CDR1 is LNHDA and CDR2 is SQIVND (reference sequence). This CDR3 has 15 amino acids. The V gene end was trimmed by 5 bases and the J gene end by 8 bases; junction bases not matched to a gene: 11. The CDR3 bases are TGTGCCAGTAGTTCTAACCGGGACAGAGGCGAAAAACTGTTTTTT. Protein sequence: CASSSNRDRGEKLFF.

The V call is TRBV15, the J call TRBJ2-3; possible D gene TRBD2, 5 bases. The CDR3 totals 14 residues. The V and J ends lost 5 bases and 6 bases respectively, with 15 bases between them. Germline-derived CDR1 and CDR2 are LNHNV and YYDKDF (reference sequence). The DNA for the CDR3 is TGTGCCACCAGCGTTGGGAGCCACCTGGATACGCAGTATTTT. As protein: CATSVGSHLDTQYF.

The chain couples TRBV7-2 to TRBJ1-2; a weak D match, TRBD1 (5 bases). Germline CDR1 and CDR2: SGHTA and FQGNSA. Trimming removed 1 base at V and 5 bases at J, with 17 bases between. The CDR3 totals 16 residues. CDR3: CASSLGYRGLVYGYTF. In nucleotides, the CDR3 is TGTGCCAGCAGCTTAGGTTATCGGGGACTGGTTTATGGCTACACCTTC.

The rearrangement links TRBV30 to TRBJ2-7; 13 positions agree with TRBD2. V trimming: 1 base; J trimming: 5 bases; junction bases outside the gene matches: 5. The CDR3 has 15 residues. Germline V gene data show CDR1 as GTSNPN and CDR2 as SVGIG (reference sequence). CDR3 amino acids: CAWSATSGRAHEQYF. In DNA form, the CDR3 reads TGTGCCTGGAGTGCCACTAGCGGGAGGGCCCACGAGCAGTACTTC.

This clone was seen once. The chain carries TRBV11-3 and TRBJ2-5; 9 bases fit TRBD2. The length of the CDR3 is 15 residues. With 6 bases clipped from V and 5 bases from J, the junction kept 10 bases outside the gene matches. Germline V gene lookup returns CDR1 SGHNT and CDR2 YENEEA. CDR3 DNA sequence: TGTGCCAGCAGTTTTAGCGGGGGCCAGGGGGAGACCCAGTACTTC. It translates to CASSFSGGQGETQYF.

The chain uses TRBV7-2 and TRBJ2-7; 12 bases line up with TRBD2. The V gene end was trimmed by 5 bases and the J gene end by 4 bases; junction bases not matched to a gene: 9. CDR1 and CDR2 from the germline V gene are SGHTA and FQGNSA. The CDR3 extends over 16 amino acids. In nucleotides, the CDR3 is TGTGCCAGCAGCCCGAGGACTAGCGGGATTGTATACGAGCAGTACTTC. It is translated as CASSPRTSGIVYEQYF.